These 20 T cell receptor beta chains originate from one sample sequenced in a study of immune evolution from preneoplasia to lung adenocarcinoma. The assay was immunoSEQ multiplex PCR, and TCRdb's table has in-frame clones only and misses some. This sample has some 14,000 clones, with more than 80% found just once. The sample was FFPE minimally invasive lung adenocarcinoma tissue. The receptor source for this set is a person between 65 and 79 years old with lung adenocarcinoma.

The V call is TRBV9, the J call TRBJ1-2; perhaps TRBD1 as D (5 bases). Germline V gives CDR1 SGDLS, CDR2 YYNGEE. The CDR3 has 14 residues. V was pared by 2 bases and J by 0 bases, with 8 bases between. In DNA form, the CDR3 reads TGTGCCAGCAGCGTTCAGGGATCTAACTATGGCTACACCTTC. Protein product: CASSVQGSNYGYTF.

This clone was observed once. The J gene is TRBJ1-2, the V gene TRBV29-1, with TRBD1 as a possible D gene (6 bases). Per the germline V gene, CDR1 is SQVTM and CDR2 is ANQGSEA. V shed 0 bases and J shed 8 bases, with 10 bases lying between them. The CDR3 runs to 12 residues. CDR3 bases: TGCAGCGTTGAAGAGGGGGCTTTCGGCTACACCTTC. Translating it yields CSVEEGAFGYTF.

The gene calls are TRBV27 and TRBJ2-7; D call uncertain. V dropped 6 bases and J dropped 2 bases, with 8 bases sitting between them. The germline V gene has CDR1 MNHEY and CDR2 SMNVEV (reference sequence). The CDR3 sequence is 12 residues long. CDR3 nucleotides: TGTGCCAGCAGACAACCCCCCTACGAGCAGTACTTC. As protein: CASRQPPYEQYF.

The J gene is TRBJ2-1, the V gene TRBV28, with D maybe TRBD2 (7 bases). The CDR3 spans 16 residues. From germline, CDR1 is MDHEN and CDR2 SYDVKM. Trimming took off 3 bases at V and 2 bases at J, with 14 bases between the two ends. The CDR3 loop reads CASSFQGRGAYNEQFF. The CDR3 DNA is TGTGCCAGCAGTTTCCAGGGGAGGGGGGCCTACAATGAGCAGTTCTTC.

The CDR3 sequence is CASTPGGPGRFNEQFF. CDR3 in DNA: TGTGCCAGCACCCCAGGGGGGCCGGGTAGGTTTAATGAGCAGTTCTTC. This chain uses TRBV7-9 with TRBJ2-1; tentative D call: TRBD1 (7 bases). Germline V CDR1 and CDR2: SEHNR, FQNEAQ (reference sequence). V lost 7 bases and J lost 7, with 23 bases in between. The CDR3 totals 16 residues.

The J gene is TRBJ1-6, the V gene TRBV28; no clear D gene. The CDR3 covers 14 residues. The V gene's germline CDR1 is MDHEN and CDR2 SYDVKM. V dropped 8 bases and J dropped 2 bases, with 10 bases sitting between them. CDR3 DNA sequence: TGTGCCAGCGGGAGGCTCACCTATAATTCACCCCTCCACTTT. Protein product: CASGRLTYNSPLHF.

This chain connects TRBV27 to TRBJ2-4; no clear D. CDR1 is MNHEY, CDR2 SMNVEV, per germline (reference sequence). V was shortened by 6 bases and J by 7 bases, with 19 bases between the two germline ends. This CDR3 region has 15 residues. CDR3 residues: CASRSLGGDGNIQYF. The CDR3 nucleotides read TGTGCCAGCAGGTCCCTAGGTGGGGATGGGAACATTCAGTACTTC.

The CDR3: CASWLAGDPGELFF. The CDR3 DNA follows: TGTGCCAGTTGGCTAGCGGGAGACCCCGGGGAGCTGTTTTTT. The chain has TRBV19 and TRBJ2-2, with 10 bases matching TRBD2. V lost 8 bases to trimming and J lost 6 bases; unmatched junction nucleotides: 6. The CDR3 loop spans 14 amino acids. The V gene's germline CDR1 is LNHDA and CDR2 SQIVND (reference sequence).

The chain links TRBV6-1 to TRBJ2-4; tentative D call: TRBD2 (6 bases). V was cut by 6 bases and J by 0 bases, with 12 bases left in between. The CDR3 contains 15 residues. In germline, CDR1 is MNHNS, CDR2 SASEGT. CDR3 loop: CASRFVGGAKNIQYF. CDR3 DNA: TGTGCCAGCAGGTTCGTCGGGGGAGCCAAAAACATTCAGTACTTC.

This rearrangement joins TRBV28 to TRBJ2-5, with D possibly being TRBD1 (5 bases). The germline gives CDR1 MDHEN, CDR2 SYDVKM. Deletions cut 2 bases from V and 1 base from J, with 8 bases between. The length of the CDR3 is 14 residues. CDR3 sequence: CASSLMDIQETQYF. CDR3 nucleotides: TGTGCCAGCAGTTTAATGGACATCCAAGAGACCCAGTACTTC. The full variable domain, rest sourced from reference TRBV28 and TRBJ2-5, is DVKVTQSSRYLVKRTGEKVFLECVQDMDHENMFWYRQDPGLGLRLIYFSYDVKMKEKGDIPEGYSVSREKKERFSLILESASTNQTSMYLCASSLMDIQETQYFGPGTRLLVL.

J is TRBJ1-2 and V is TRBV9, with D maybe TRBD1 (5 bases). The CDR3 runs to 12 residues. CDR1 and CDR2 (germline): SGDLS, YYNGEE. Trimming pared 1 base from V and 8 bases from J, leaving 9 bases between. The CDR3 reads CASSVYGGGYTF. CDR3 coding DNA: TGTGCCAGCAGCGTATATGGGGGGGGCTACACCTTC.

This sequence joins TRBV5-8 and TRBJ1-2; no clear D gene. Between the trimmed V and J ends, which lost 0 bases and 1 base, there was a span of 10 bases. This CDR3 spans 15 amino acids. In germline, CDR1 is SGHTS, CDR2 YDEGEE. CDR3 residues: CASSLDLWGNYGYTF. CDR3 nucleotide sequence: TGTGCCAGCAGCTTGGACCTTTGGGGTAACTATGGCTACACCTTC.

CDR3 amino acids: CASSLGAGTTEAFF. The CDR3 DNA sequence: TGTGCCAGCAGCTTAGGGGCAGGGACCACTGAAGCTTTCTTT. The V gene is TRBV7-9, the J gene TRBJ1-1; D possibly corresponds to TRBD1 (5 bases). V dropped 1 base and J dropped 4 bases, with 10 bases sitting between them. CDR3 size: 14 residues. CDR1 and CDR2 (germline): SEHNR, FQNEAQ (reference sequence).

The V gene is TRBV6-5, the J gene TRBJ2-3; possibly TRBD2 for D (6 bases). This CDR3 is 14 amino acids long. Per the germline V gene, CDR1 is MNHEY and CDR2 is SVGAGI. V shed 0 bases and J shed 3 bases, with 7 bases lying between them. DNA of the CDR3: TGTGCCAGCAGTTACTCGACTAGTACAGATACGCAGTATTTT. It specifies CASSYSTSTDTQYF.

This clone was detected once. CDR3 coding DNA: TGTGCCAGCAGCTTGGGCAGGGTTAGCAATCAGCCCCAGCATTTT. This sequence encodes CASSLGRVSNQPQHF. V gene TRBV5-6 combines with J gene TRBJ1-5, with D perhaps matching TRBD1 (5 bases). CDR1 SGHDT and CDR2 YYEEEE come from the germline V gene. The CDR3 is 15 amino acids. The ends were cut back, 0 bases at V and 0 bases at J, with 7 bases in the middle.

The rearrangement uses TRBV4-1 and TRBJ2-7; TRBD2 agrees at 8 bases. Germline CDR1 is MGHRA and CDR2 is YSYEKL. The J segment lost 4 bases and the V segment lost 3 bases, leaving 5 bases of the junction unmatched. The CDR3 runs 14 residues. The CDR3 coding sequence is TGCGCCAGCAGCCAGGCCGGGGGGGCGTACGAGCAGTACTTC. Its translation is CASSQAGGAYEQYF.

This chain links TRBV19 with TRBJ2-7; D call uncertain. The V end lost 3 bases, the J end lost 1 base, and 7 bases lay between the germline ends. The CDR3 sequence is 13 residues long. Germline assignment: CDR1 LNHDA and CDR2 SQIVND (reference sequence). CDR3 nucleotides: TGTGCCAGTAGTATCACTACTTCCTACGAGCAGTACTTC. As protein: CASSITTSYEQYF.

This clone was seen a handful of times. The CDR3 bases are TGTGCCAGCAGTGGACAGGGAGGCTCCTACGAGCAGTACTTC. Residues: CASSGQGGSYEQYF. The V and J genes are TRBV2 and TRBJ2-7; possibly TRBD1 for D (7 bases). Trimming took 4 bases from V and 0 from J, leaving 10 bases between them. Germline CDR1 and CDR2: SNHLY and FYNNEI. The CDR3 consists of 14 residues.

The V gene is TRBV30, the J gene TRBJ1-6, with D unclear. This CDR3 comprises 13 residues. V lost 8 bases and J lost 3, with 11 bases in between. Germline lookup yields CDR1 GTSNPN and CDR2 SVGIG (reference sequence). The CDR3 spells CATTDFYNSPLHF. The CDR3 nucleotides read TGTGCCACTACGGACTTCTATAATTCACCCCTCCACTTT.

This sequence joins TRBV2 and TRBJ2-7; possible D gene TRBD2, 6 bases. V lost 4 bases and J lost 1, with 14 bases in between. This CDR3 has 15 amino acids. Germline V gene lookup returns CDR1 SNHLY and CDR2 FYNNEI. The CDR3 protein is CASSAQPSASYEQYF. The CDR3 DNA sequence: TGTGCCAGCAGTGCCCAGCCTAGCGCATCCTACGAGCAGTACTTC.